Presented here are 8 T cell receptor beta chains from one specimen sequenced in a study of technical replicates of blood from a few donors. Here immunoSEQ multiplex PCR was the method, and the copy in TCRdb shows in-frame clones only, minus some. The sample has about 68,000 clones, under 98% seen once. What was sequenced was T cells isolated from PBMCs. These receptors were obtained from a human donor in good health.

This sequence joins TRBV7-8 and TRBJ2-3; 9 bases agree with TRBD2. V shed 6 bases and J 2 bases; nucleotides not matched to a gene: 6. Looked up from germline, CDR1 is SGHVS and CDR2 is FQNEAQ. CDR3 size: 15 residues. CDR3 in DNA: TGTGCCAGCAGTCGGCTAGCGGGATCCACAGATACGCAGTATTTT. Amino acids: CASSRLAGSTDTQYF.

The V gene is TRBV5-1, the J gene TRBJ2-7; TRBD2 matches at 7 bases. Per the germline V gene, CDR1 is SGHRS and CDR2 is YFSETQ. This CDR3 has 15 residues. V dropped 0 bases and J dropped 6; count of bases not matched to a gene: 9. CDR3 in amino acids: CASSLGTSVASEQYF. The CDR3 coding sequence is TGCGCCAGCAGCTTGGGTACTAGCGTAGCCAGCGAGCAGTACTTC.

This rearrangement joins TRBV15 to TRBJ2-1; D possibly corresponds to TRBD2 (6 bases). Germline CDR1 and CDR2: LNHNV and YYDKDF (reference sequence). The CDR3 contains 16 residues. Trimming took 5 bases from V and 5 from J, leaving 19 bases between them. DNA for the CDR3: TGTGCCACCAGCGCACAGTTCCCCGGGAGACACAATGAGCAGTTCTTC. It is translated as CATSAQFPGRHNEQFF.

The V gene is TRBV6-4, the J gene TRBJ2-3; 10 nucleotides line up with TRBD2. V shed 8 bases, J shed 0 bases, and the junction held 2 bases outside the gene matches. Per the germline V gene, CDR1 is MRHNA and CDR2 is SNTAGT. The CDR3 sequence is 14 residues long. The CDR3 DNA reads as TGTGCCAGCTCGACTAGCGGGAGCACAGATACGCAGTATTTT. Its protein is CASSTSGSTDTQYF.

This rearrangement joins TRBV2 to TRBJ2-7; 12 bases are a match to TRBD1. The CDR3 consists of 15 residues. CDR1 SNHLY and CDR2 FYNNEI come from the germline V gene. Unmatched junction bases numbered 5, after V lost 4 bases and J lost 4 bases. The CDR3 nucleotides read TGTGCCAGCAGTGCCGGGACAGGGGGCGCTTACGAGCAGTACTTC. It specifies CASSAGTGGAYEQYF.

The chain is built from TRBV7-9 and TRBJ1-1, with no clear D. Germline CDR1 SEHNR, CDR2 FQNEAQ (reference sequence). The V end lost 3 bases, the J end lost 0 bases, and 2 bases lay between the germline ends. The CDR3 is 12 amino acids. Here the CDR3 reads CASSFLNTEAFF. The CDR3 DNA is TGTGCCAGCAGCTTCTTGAACACTGAAGCTTTCTTT.

The chain uses TRBV10-2 and TRBJ2-5; 9 nucleotides match TRBD1. There are 14 residues in the CDR3. J was trimmed by 7 bases and V by 8 bases; bases with no gene match: 11. Per germline, CDR1 WSHSY and CDR2 SAAADI. CDR3 sequence reads: CASSGTGSGGTQYF. The CDR3 nucleotides are TGCGCCAGCTCCGGGACAGGGAGTGGGGGGACCCAGTACTTC.

V gene TRBV19 combines with J gene TRBJ2-7, with D possibly being TRBD1 (5 bases). V lost 5 bases and J lost 6, with 20 bases in between. The CDR3 covers 15 residues. Looked up from germline, CDR1 is LNHDA and CDR2 is SQIVND (reference sequence). Written as DNA, the CDR3 is TGTGCCAGTAGTGGCTACAGGTACCCTACCGCCGAGCAGTACTTC. It translates to CASSGYRYPTAEQYF.